The next 18 T cell receptor beta chains were all read from a single sample in a study of PD-1 blockade in mismatch repair-deficient tumors. Using immunoSEQ multiplex PCR, the repertoire was profiled, and TCRdb retains in-frame clones only, with some absent. The table lists 85,000 to 130,000 clones, approximately 83% of them singletons. The material was peripheral blood, obtained approximately 36 weeks after starting pembrolizumab. These receptors originate from an adult with mismatch repair-deficient cancer.

This chain uses TRBV5-6 with TRBJ2-7; tentative D call: TRBD1 (6 bases). The V gene's germline CDR1 is SGHDT and CDR2 YYEEEE. The ends were cut back, 0 bases at V and 5 bases at J, with 9 bases in the middle. The CDR3 loop spans 13 amino acids. The CDR3 here is CASSLGRGNEQYF. The DNA for the CDR3 is TGTGCCAGCAGCTTGGGAAGGGGGAACGAGCAGTACTTC.

The table lists this clone with a count of one. The rearrangement links TRBV7-2 to TRBJ1-2; maybe TRBD1 (6 bases). The CDR3 length is 15 residues. The germline CDR1 and CDR2 sequences are SGHTA and FQGNSA. V lost 4 bases to trimming and J lost 8 bases, with 20 bases between them. The CDR3 here is CASSSEVGGARGYTF. As DNA, the CDR3 is TGTGCCAGCAGCTCCGAAGTGGGGGGCGCAAGAGGCTACACCTTC.

A remark on this clone: At one end the junction does not follow the germline gene, possibly because of a read error. This rearrangement joins TRBV7-3 to TRBJ2-7; 13 positions match TRBD2. Germline values: CDR1 SGHTA, CDR2 FQGTGA. The CDR3 length is 15 residues. CDR3 in DNA: TGTGCCAGCAGCCTAACTAGCGGGAGGGCCTACGAGCAGTACTTC. It codes for CASSLTSGRAYEQYF.

The chain employs TRBV19 and TRBJ1-5; D remains ambiguous. Trimming removed 7 bases from V and 0 bases from J, with 19 bases in between. CDR3 length: 17 amino acids. Germline assignment: CDR1 LNHDA and CDR2 SQIVND (reference sequence). This CDR3 is CASTSESLGSSNQPQHF. The DNA of the CDR3 is TGTGCCAGTACTTCAGAGTCTCTGGGCAGTAGCAATCAGCCCCAGCATTTT.

The chain joins TRBV7-1 to TRBJ2-7, with D tentatively TRBD1 or TRBD2 (5 bases each). TRBV7-1 is marked as an open reading frame, function uncertain. This CDR3 has 14 amino acids. V lost 4 bases and J lost 6, with 16 bases in between. CDR3 in DNA: TGTGCCAGCAGCTTAGTTTCTGGGGCGGGCGAGCAGTACTTC. This gives the protein CASSLVSGAGEQYF.

V gene TRBV9 combines with J gene TRBJ2-2; possibly TRBD1 for D (6 bases). Germline CDR1 and CDR2: SGDLS and YYNGEE. V was pared by 4 bases and J by 1 base, with 11 bases between. This CDR3 comprises 15 residues. CDR3 loop: CASSRQGQNTGELFF. The CDR3 DNA is TGTGCCAGCAGCCGGCAGGGGCAGAACACCGGGGAGCTGTTTTTT.

The rearrangement uses TRBV5-5 and TRBJ1-2; D is uncertain. Germline assignment: CDR1 SGHKS and CDR2 YYEKEE (reference sequence). Trimming pared 0 bases from V and 4 bases from J, leaving 13 bases between. This CDR3 region has 15 residues. CDR3 protein: CASSLVVGFGYGYTF. The DNA for the CDR3 is TGTGCCAGCAGCTTGGTGGTAGGGTTCGGCTATGGCTACACCTTC.

This chain joins TRBV6-1 and TRBJ2-2; possible D gene TRBD2, 6 bases. Germline assignment: CDR1 MNHNS and CDR2 SASEGT. The CDR3 sequence is 14 residues long. The V gene lost 1 base and the J gene lost 4 bases, with 7 bases spanning the gap. The chain's CDR3 is CASSEGRGTGELFF. The CDR3 DNA follows: TGTGCCAGCAGTGAAGGGAGGGGCACCGGGGAGCTGTTTTTT.

The chain carries TRBV9 and TRBJ1-1, with TRBD1 as a possible D gene (5 bases). In germline, CDR1 is SGDLS, CDR2 YYNGEE. V lost 0 bases, J lost 4 bases, and 13 bases lay in between. The CDR3 has 15 residues. As DNA, the CDR3 is TGTGCCAGCAGCGTAGTGTCAGGGAAATTCACTGAAGCTTTCTTT. This translates into CASSVVSGKFTEAFF.

The CDR3 region has the DNA TGTGCCAGCAGCTTGGGGGGTAGCGGGAGGGCTGCCGACGAGCAGTACTTC. The encoded protein is CASSLGGSGRAADEQYF. The V gene is TRBV5-6, the J gene TRBJ2-7; 11 bases fit TRBD2. Germline CDR1 and CDR2: SGHDT and YYEEEE. CDR3 length: 17 amino acids. J was trimmed by 5 bases and V by 0 bases; bases with no gene match: 10.

As for this clone: One end of the junction fails to match germline, which may point to a read error. The CDR3 protein is CASSFFGRGF. CDR3 bases: TGTGCCAGCAGTTTCTTTGGCAGGGGTTTT. The chain recombines TRBV27 with TRBJ1-4; weak D call: TRBD1 (6 bases). CDR1 MNHEY and CDR2 SMNVEV come from the germline V gene (reference sequence). This CDR3 spans 10 amino acids.

In this sample, this clone turned up many times. CDR3 DNA sequence: TGTGCCAGCAGCTCCGCGGACAGGAGATACAATGAGCAGTTCTTC. The encoded protein is CASSSADRRYNEQFF. V usage is TRBV6-5 and J usage is TRBJ2-1; TRBD1 agrees at 7 bases. Trimming at V came to 6 bases and at J to 4 bases, leaving 9 bases not matched to a gene. Germline V gene sequence: CDR1 MNHEY, CDR2 SVGAGI. The CDR3 is made up of 15 amino acids.

In its sample, this clone was seen many times. The gene calls are TRBV9 and TRBJ2-2; tentative D call: TRBD1 (5 bases). The CDR3 length is 15 residues. The V gene lost 3 bases and the J gene lost 2 bases, with 11 bases spanning the gap. Looked up from germline, CDR1 is SGDLS and CDR2 is YYNGEE. The CDR3 loop is CASSGPTGNTGELFF. CDR3 DNA sequence: TGTGCCAGCAGCGGCCCTACAGGAAACACCGGGGAGCTGTTTTTT.

This rearrangement joins TRBV11-2 to TRBJ1-4, with unresolved D. The CDR3 totals 14 residues. Germline CDR1 is SGHAT and CDR2 is FQNNGV. With 1 base removed from V and 8 bases from J, the gap between germline ends came to 11 bases. As DNA, the CDR3 is TGTGCCAGCAGCTTAGTTCATGCCTCCGAAAAACTGTTTTTT. Translation gives CASSLVHASEKLFF.

The rearrangement joins TRBV9 to TRBJ2-5; weak D call: TRBD2 (5 bases). Germline V CDR1 and CDR2: SGDLS, YYNGEE. Trimming cost V 0 bases and J 1 base, with 7 bases left between them. This CDR3 comprises 14 residues. Here the CDR3 reads CASSVGRAQETQYF. In DNA, the CDR3 is TGTGCCAGCAGCGTAGGGCGGGCCCAAGAGACCCAGTACTTC.

This clone occurred a few times. This CDR3 is also generated by other DNA sequences in the sample. The chain uses TRBV5-1 and TRBJ1-1, with D possibly matching TRBD1 (6 bases). Germline-derived CDR1 and CDR2 are SGHRS and YFSETQ. CDR3 size: 14 residues. V gave up 1 base and J gave up 0 bases, with 7 bases separating them. The CDR3 coding sequence is TGCGCCAGCAGCTTGACAGGGATGAACACTGAAGCTTTCTTT. It is translated as CASSLTGMNTEAFF.

Of note for this clone: This specimen includes other DNA sequences encoding the same CDR3. The gene calls are TRBV11-3 and TRBJ2-1; 9 nucleotides align to TRBD2. The CDR3 length is 15 residues. V shed 3 bases, J shed 3 bases, and the junction held 3 bases outside the gene matches. Per the germline V gene, CDR1 is SGHNT and CDR2 is YENEEA. Written as DNA, the CDR3 is TGTGCCAGCAGCTTCTTAGCGGGAGACTACAATGAGCAGTTCTTC. It encodes CASSFLAGDYNEQFF.

The chain is built from TRBV6-1 and TRBJ1-5; D may be TRBD1 (5 bases). CDR3 length equals 16 residues. The germline V gene has CDR1 MNHNS and CDR2 SASEGT. V lost 2 bases and J lost 2, with 13 bases in between. Here the CDR3 DNA reads TGTGCCAGCAGTGAATGGGGAAGAGGGGGCAATCAGCCCCAGCATTTT. Residues: CASSEWGRGGNQPQHF.